The sequence of this T cell receptor beta chain was determined in a study of T-cell reconstitution after alpha-beta-depleted transplantation in children. Trimming cost V 5 bases and J 4 bases; bases outside gene matches: 8. This CDR3 contains 15 residues. From germline, CDR1 is SEHNR and CDR2 FQNEAQ (reference sequence). This clonotype was counted a few times. Unique molecular identifiers were incorporated during preparation of the TCRbeta library. TCRdb re-called the PCR reads with MiXCR, one entry per CDR3 protein. The table includes about 340,000 distinct CDR3 sequences, 15% to 20% detected once. This receptor was obtained from a male patient between 2 and 10 years old who had a stem cell transplant for acute lymphoblastic leukemia, so the T cells may come from the graft donor. The sample was PBMCs, mostly from graft donor cells, taken 360 days after TCRalphabeta/CD19-depleted stem cell transplant. V is TRBV7-9 and J is TRBJ2-7; 10 bases map to TRBD1. The CDR3 sequence is CASSGRQGAKYEQYF. DNA of the CDR3: TGTGCCAGCAGCGGTAGACAGGGGGCGAAGTACGAGCAGTACTTC.